The 4 T cell receptor beta chains listed next were all sequenced from one sample in a study of coeliac disease. Sequenced by immunoSEQ multiplex PCR; TCRdb stores in-frame clones only, minus some. The data hold 7,500 to 9,500 clones, with 57% observed a single time. The sequencing sample was made of intraepithelial lymphocytes from the gut. These receptor sequences come from a woman between 55 and 75 years old with celiac disease.

This chain uses TRBV6-4 with TRBJ2-3; 8 nucleotides match TRBD2. CDR3 length: 16 amino acids. CDR1 is MRHNA and CDR2 is SNTAGT in the germline V gene. V shed 3 bases, J shed 2 bases, and the junction held 7 bases outside the gene matches. This chain's CDR3 is CASSEMAGGSTDTQYF. For the CDR3, the DNA is TGTGCCAGCAGTGAAATGGCGGGGGGCTCCACAGATACGCAGTATTTT.

The gene calls are TRBV13 and TRBJ1-1; 7 bases fit TRBD1. With V trimmed by 6 bases and J by 3 bases, 7 bases remained unmatched. Germline lookup yields CDR1 PRHDT and CDR2 FYEKMQ (reference sequence). The CDR3 sequence is 14 residues long. The CDR3 bases are TGTGCCAGCAGTGCCAGGGGGGAAGACACTGAAGCTTTCTTT. This gives the protein CASSARGEDTEAFF.

This clone showed up just a few times. The rearrangement links TRBV30 to TRBJ1-4; D unresolved. The germline V gene encodes CDR1 GTSNPN and CDR2 SVGIG (reference sequence). CDR3 length equals 11 residues. V dropped 5 bases and J dropped 8 bases, with 9 bases sitting between them. The CDR3 region is CAWGPTEKLFF. CDR3 nucleotide sequence: TGTGCCTGGGGTCCTACGGAAAAACTGTTTTTT.

This rearrangement joins TRBV6-5 to TRBJ1-5; no firm D call. V was trimmed by 1 base and J by 2 bases, leaving 6 bases between them. CDR3 length: 14 residues. The germline gives CDR1 MNHEY, CDR2 SVGAGI. The CDR3 DNA follows: TGTGCCAGCAGTTACTGGCCAGGCAATCAGCCCCAGCATTTT. Its translation is CASSYWPGNQPQHF.